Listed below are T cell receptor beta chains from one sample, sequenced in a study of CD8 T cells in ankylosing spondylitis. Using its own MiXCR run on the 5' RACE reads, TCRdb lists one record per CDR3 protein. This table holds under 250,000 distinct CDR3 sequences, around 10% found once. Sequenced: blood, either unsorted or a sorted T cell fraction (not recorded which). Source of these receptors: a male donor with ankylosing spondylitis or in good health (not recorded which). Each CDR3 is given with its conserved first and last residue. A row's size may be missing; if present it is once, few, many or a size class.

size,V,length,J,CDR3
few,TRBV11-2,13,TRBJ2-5,CASSLLAPETQYF
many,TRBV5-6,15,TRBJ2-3,CASSLVAGGTDTQYF
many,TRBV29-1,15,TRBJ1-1,CSVFIGARGSTEAFF
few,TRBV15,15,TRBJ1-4,CATSRETGDNEKLFF
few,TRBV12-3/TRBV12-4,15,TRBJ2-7,CASSFWTGSFYEQYF
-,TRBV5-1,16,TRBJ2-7,CASARSTSGGVLEQYF
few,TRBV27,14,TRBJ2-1,CASSSRTAYNEQFF
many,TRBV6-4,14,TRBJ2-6,CASSNLSGANVLTF
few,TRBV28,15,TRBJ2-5,CATTEWGTRQETQYF
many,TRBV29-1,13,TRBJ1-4,CSAEGTENEKLFF
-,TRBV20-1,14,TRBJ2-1,CRITRMLPYNEQFF
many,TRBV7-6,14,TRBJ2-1,CASSLAGGLNEQFF
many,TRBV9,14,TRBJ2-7,CASSSRTGGYEQYF
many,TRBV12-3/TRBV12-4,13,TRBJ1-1,CASSSRQTTEAFF
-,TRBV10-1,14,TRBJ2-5,CASSESLAAETQYF
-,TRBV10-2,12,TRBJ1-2,CASRLNGYGYTF
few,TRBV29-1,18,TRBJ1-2,CSNPGPPSSAWRNYGYTF
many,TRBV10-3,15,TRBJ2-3,CATCRAGGSTDTQYF
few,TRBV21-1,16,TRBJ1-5,CASSKGRGGGNQPQHF
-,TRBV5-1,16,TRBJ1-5,CASSLEPGNGNQPQHF
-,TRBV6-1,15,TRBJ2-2,CASSPQGLNTGELFF
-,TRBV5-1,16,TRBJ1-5,CASSLGGELGNQPQHF
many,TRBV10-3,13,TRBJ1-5,CAISTADRQPQHF
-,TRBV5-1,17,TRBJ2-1,CASSLGGGGPSYNEQFF
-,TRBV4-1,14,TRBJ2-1,CASRAGTGVYEQFF
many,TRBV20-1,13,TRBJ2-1,CSARDGRGNEQFF
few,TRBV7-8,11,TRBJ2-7,CASGGSIEQYF
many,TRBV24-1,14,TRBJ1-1,CATSDSIGDSEAFF
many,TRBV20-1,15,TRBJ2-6,CSAVYTESGANVLTF
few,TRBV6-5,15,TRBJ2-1,CASSYSTDRGNEQFF
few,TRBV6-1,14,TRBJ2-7,CASSAIGSSYEQYF
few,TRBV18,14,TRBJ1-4,CASSPGTGNEKLFF
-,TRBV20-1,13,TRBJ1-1,CSAREETYTEAFF
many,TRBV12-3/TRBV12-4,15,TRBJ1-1,CASSSEQRMNTEAFF
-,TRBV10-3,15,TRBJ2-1,CAISGPSGSSDEQFF
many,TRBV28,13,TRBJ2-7,CASRGQGNYEQYF
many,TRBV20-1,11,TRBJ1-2,CSASRQNGYTF
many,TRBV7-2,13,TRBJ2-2,CASSLWGTGELFF
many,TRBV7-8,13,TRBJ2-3,CASSLNFRDTQYF
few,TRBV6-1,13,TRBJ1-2,CASSEGEVGGYTF
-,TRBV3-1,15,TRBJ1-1,CASSQAPLMNTEAFF
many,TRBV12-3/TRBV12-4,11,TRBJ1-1,CASSVYTEAFF
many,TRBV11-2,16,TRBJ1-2,CASRPIRGQGNYGYTF
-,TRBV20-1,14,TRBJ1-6,CSTFDRGYNSPLHF
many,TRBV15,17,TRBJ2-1,CATRDRGAYSSYNEQFF
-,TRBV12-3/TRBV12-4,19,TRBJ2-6,CTSSPGTARSLSGANVLTF
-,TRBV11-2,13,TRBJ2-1,CASSPPSVNEQFF
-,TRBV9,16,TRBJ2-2,CASSPPSGGATGELFF
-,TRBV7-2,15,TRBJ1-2,CASSEEGDGNYGYTF
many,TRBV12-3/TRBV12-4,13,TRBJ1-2,CASSLYSDYGYTF
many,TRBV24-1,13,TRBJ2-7,CATSAGSSYEQYF
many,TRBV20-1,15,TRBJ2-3,CSARDLAGVADTQYF
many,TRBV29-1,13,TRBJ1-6,CSVGHSPNSPLHF
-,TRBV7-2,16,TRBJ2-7,CASSLGYGGALYEQYF
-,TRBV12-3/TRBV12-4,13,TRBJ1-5,CASSGQPGVPQHF